This TCR beta chain was captured in a study of CD8 T cells in ankylosing spondylitis. CDR3 size: 15 residues. V gave up 3 bases and J gave up 2 bases, with 14 bases separating them. CDR1 SGDLS and CDR2 YYNGEE come from the germline V gene. Findings of the study overall: Reportedly, disease-linked clones are significantly enriched in ankylosing spondylitis patients' matched synovial fluid.

In making TCR beta libraries, quantitative 5'-RACE with molecular barcodes was used. From the 5' RACE reads, TCRdb called clonotypes with MiXCR, one entry per CDR3 protein. The table lists some 38,000 distinct CDR3 sequences, over 2.5% of them singletons. This clonotype was recorded many times. Its antigen remains unknown. The TCR sequence derives from a male donor with ankylosing spondylitis or in good health (not recorded which). The sequencing input was blood, either unsorted or a sorted T cell fraction (not recorded which). This chain links TRBV9 with TRBJ2-5, with D possibly matching TRBD2 (5 bases). For the CDR3, the DNA is TGTGCCAGCAGCGACCTGCGTGGCGGGCAAGAGACCCAGTACTTC. Its protein product is CASSDLRGGQETQYF.